The T cell receptor (beta chain) described here comes from a study of blood T cells in healthy people across ages. This CDR3 has 14 amino acids. V was clipped by 7 bases and J by 6 bases; unmatched bases: 8. Through a sample-barcoded 5' primer and a J-beta primer mix, a second PCR was run for roughly 7 to 11 cycles. From the 5' RACE reads, TCRdb called clonotypes with MiXCR, one entry per CDR3 protein. The sample holds about 970,000 distinct CDR3 sequences, roughly 51% seen once. For this clonotype: As yet, its antigen is unknown.

Overall study findings and caveats: Naive CD4+ cells and diversity were both higher in long-lived donors than in aged donors.

This chain uses TRBV12-3 or TRBV12-4 with TRBJ2-1; TRBD2 agrees at 8 bases. The receptor's source is an older woman in good health. The sample consisted of blood. The CDR3 region has the DNA TGTGCCAGCACTTTGAGCGGGAGACCCAATGAGCAGTTCTTC. Translating gives CASTLSGRPNEQFF.